The 20 T cell receptor beta chains below all came from one sample that was sequenced in a study of shared clonotypes between healthy human individuals. Produced via immunoSEQ multiplex PCR; TCRdb's table is partial and in-frame only. The sample lists roughly 590,000 clones, roughly 96% occurring once. Positively selected for CCR7, the CD45RO-negative cells used as naive CD8 cells excluded terminally differentiated effector memory CD45RA+ cells. Sequencing was performed on naive CD8+ T cells sorted from blood. Receptors originate from a woman aged 25 to 45 in good health.

The V call is TRBV7-2, the J call TRBJ2-1, with 9 bases matching TRBD2. Germline CDR1 is SGHTA and CDR2 is FQGNSA. The CDR3 runs to 16 residues. Unmatched junction bases numbered 12, after V lost 3 bases and J lost 9 bases. The CDR3: CASSFPMAGGPGEQFF. DNA of the CDR3: TGTGCCAGCAGCTTCCCGATGGCGGGAGGGCCGGGTGAGCAGTTCTTC.

The V and J genes are TRBV19 and TRBJ2-7, with a possible D match to TRBD1 (5 bases). The ends were cut back, 5 bases at V and 5 bases at J, with 19 bases in the middle. Germline CDR1 and CDR2: LNHDA and SQIVND (reference sequence). The CDR3 extends over 15 amino acids. This chain's CDR3 is CASSWAGRDLDEQYF. The DNA of the CDR3 is TGTGCCAGTAGTTGGGCTGGCAGGGATCTCGACGAGCAGTACTTC.

The chain is built from TRBV19 and TRBJ1-5; D is unclear. CDR3 length: 15 residues. Germline V gene lookup returns CDR1 LNHDA and CDR2 SQIVND (reference sequence). Trimming shortened V by 1 base and J by 5 bases, and 12 bases separated the two germline ends. CDR3 sequence: CASSIVWDRDQPQHF. The DNA for the CDR3 is TGTGCCAGTAGTATAGTTTGGGATCGGGATCAGCCCCAGCATTTT.

The rearrangement joins TRBV9 to TRBJ2-7; no clear D gene. Germline CDR1 is SGDLS and CDR2 is YYNGEE. Trimming took 0 bases from V and 2 from J, leaving 9 bases between them. This CDR3 has 14 amino acids. CDR3 protein: CASSVGTSPYEQYF. CDR3 in DNA: TGTGCCAGCAGCGTAGGTACTTCTCCCTACGAGCAGTACTTC.

The chain joins TRBV19 to TRBJ2-4; D is ambiguous. The length of the CDR3 is 15 residues. Trimming removed 3 bases from V and 5 bases from J, with 14 bases in between. Germline V gene data show CDR1 as LNHDA and CDR2 as SQIVND (reference sequence). The CDR3 region is CASSMLDGHENIQYF. The DNA for the CDR3 is TGTGCCAGTAGTATGCTTGACGGGCACGAAAACATTCAGTACTTC.

The CDR3 bases are TGTGCCAGCAGGACCGGGGGAAGCGGAGAGACCCAGTACTTC. As protein: CASRTGGSGETQYF. J is TRBJ2-5 and V is TRBV27; D is possibly TRBD2 (6 bases). This CDR3 has 14 amino acids. CDR1 is MNHEY and CDR2 is SMNVEV in the germline V gene (reference sequence). V was shortened by 6 bases and J by 4 bases, with 15 bases between the two germline ends.

The rearrangement links TRBV5-4 to TRBJ2-1; tentative D call: TRBD2 (5 bases). The germline V gene encodes CDR1 SGHNT and CDR2 YYREEE (reference sequence). Trimming cost V 2 bases and J 8 bases, with 11 bases left between them. This CDR3 is built from 13 residues. The CDR3 region is CASSFWGAYEQFF. Here the CDR3 DNA reads TGTGCCAGCAGCTTTTGGGGAGCTTATGAGCAGTTCTTC.

The V gene is TRBV27, the J gene TRBJ2-5, with D unclear. Germline V gene lookup returns CDR1 MNHEY and CDR2 SMNVEV (reference sequence). Trimming cost V 8 bases and J 2 bases, with 9 bases left between them. CDR3 length: 12 residues. CDR3 sequence reads: CASYYPQETQYF. The DNA for the CDR3 is TGTGCCAGCTACTACCCTCAAGAGACCCAGTACTTC.

The chain recombines TRBV28 with TRBJ1-1; TRBD1 might be the D (5 bases). Germline V gene sequence: CDR1 MDHEN, CDR2 SYDVKM. V lost 5 bases and J 3 bases, leaving 16 bases between the germline ends. The CDR3 consists of 15 residues. The CDR3 loop is CASSPPGRPDTEAFF. As DNA, the CDR3 is TGTGCCAGCAGTCCTCCGGGACGGCCGGACACTGAAGCTTTCTTT.

V usage is TRBV11-2 and J usage is TRBJ2-5; TRBD1 matches 10 bases. Germline CDR1 reads SGHAT; CDR2 reads FQNNGV. The length of the CDR3 is 15 residues. The V segment lost 4 bases and the J segment 4 bases; nucleotides outside the gene matches: 6. This chain's CDR3 is CASSSTGGGAETQYF. DNA of the CDR3: TGTGCCAGCAGCTCGACAGGGGGCGGGGCAGAGACCCAGTACTTC.

The chain uses TRBV4-1 and TRBJ1-2, with 10 nucleotides matching TRBD1. CDR3 length: 16 amino acids. Germline V gene data show CDR1 as MGHRA and CDR2 as YSYEKL. The V segment lost 2 bases and the J segment 7 bases; nucleotides outside the gene matches: 10. The CDR3 reads CASSQNPGTGAAGYTF. CDR3 DNA sequence: TGCGCCAGCAGCCAAAACCCCGGGACAGGGGCAGCTGGCTACACCTTC.

This chain uses TRBV28 with TRBJ1-1; weak D call: TRBD1 (6 bases). The CDR3 covers 14 residues. Germline lookup yields CDR1 MDHEN and CDR2 SYDVKM. V lost 3 bases and J 1 base, leaving 9 bases between the germline ends. In nucleotides, the CDR3 is TGTGCCAGCAGTTTTTCGGGACAGAACACTGAAGCTTTCTTT. It is translated as CASSFSGQNTEAFF.

V is TRBV2 and J is TRBJ2-2, with D tentatively TRBD2 (6 bases). The germline CDR1 and CDR2 sequences are SNHLY and FYNNEI. This CDR3 region has 14 residues. Trimming left V 7 bases short and J 5 bases short, with 14 bases between. The CDR3: CASNERAGTGELFF. The CDR3 region has the DNA TGTGCCAGCAATGAGCGGGCTGGGACCGGGGAGCTGTTTTTT.

The chain employs TRBV27 and TRBJ1-3; D is undetermined. The V gene lost 2 bases and the J gene lost 4 bases, with 9 bases spanning the gap. The CDR3 sequence is 14 residues long. CDR1 MNHEY and CDR2 SMNVEV come from the germline V gene (reference sequence). CDR3 loop: CASSLMGSGNTIYF. CDR3 nucleotide sequence: TGTGCCAGCAGTTTAATGGGTTCAGGAAACACCATATATTTT.

The chain has TRBV9 and TRBJ2-3, with D unclear. The length of the CDR3 is 13 residues. The V gene's germline CDR1 is SGDLS and CDR2 YYNGEE. The V gene lost 3 bases and the J gene lost 8 bases, with 13 bases spanning the gap. The CDR3 sequence: CASSGSPGPTQYF. CDR3 nucleotide sequence: TGTGCCAGCAGCGGGTCCCCGGGCCCTACGCAGTATTTT.

The chain joins TRBV13 to TRBJ2-1, with unresolved D. CDR1 PRHDT and CDR2 FYEKMQ come from the germline V gene (reference sequence). The CDR3 extends over 16 amino acids. V lost 5 bases, J lost 5 bases, and 19 bases lay in between. CDR3 region: CASSIVGISADNEQFF. The CDR3 DNA is TGTGCCAGCAGCATAGTAGGTATCTCAGCCGACAATGAGCAGTTCTTC. Using reference TRBV13 and TRBJ2-1 for the parts outside the CDR3, the full variable domain is AAGVIQSPRHLIKEKRETATLKCYPIPRHDTVYWYQQGPGQDPQFLISFYEKMQSDKGSIPDRFSAQQFSDYHSELNMSSLELGDSALYFCASSIVGISADNEQFFGPGTRLTVL.

In its sample, this clone was seen once. The rearrangement uses TRBV29-1 and TRBJ2-2, with 8 bases lining up with TRBD1. CDR3 length: 16 amino acids. The germline gives CDR1 SQVTM, CDR2 ANQGSEA. The V gene end was trimmed by 4 bases and the J gene end by 8 bases; junction bases not matched to a gene: 15. CDR3 bases: TGCAGCGTTGGGCTAGGACAGGGAAGGGGTGAGGGGGAGCTGTTTTTT. Translated, it gives CSVGLGQGRGEGELFF.

The J gene is TRBJ1-1, the V gene TRBV13, with unresolved D. Germline-derived CDR1 and CDR2 are PRHDT and FYEKMQ (reference sequence). Between the trimmed V and J ends, which lost 5 bases and 1 base, there was a span of 17 bases. This CDR3 has 16 amino acids. CDR3: CASSPRGLSWNTEAFF. The DNA for the CDR3 is TGTGCCAGCAGCCCTAGAGGCCTCAGTTGGAACACTGAAGCTTTCTTT.

The chain employs TRBV6-1 and TRBJ2-7; 14 bases are a match to TRBD2. V shed 4 bases, J shed 4 bases, and the junction held 9 bases outside the gene matches. This CDR3 comprises 17 residues. The germline CDR1 and CDR2 sequences are MNHNS and SASEGT. The CDR3 bases are TGTGCCAGCAGTGGTGGGACTAGCGGGAGTATTGGGTACGAGCAGTACTTC. Protein sequence: CASSGGTSGSIGYEQYF.

The rearrangement links TRBV5-8 to TRBJ1-4; TRBD1 matches 10 bases. This CDR3 is 14 amino acids long. CDR1 and CDR2 from the germline V gene are SGHTS and YDEGEE. J lost 10 bases, V lost 6 bases, and 9 bases had no gene match. The CDR3 DNA reads as TGTGCCAGCACCATACCCGGGACAGGGGTAAAACTGTTTTTT. Protein sequence: CASTIPGTGVKLFF. Supplemented by reference TRBV5-8 and TRBJ1-4, the full variable domain reads EAGVTQSPTHLIKTRGQQATLRCSPISGHTSVYWYQQALGLGLQFLLWYDEGEERNRGNFPPRFSGRQFPNYSSELNVNALELEDSALYLCASTIPGTGVKLFFGSGTQLSVL.